A single sample gave rise to the 6 T cell receptor beta chains below, sequenced in a study of T cell responses to AZD1222 COVID-19 vaccine. TCRdb's copy holds only in-frame clones and misses some; the assay was immunoSEQ multiplex PCR. The sample shows 150,000 to 200,000 clones, approximately 95% of them seen only once. This sample comprised peripheral blood, obtained on day 0 of AZD1222 vaccination. The receptor source for this set is an adult in good health.

J is TRBJ1-2 and V is TRBV5-4; no clear D gene. The CDR3 is 15 amino acids. Germline V gene lookup returns CDR1 SGHNT and CDR2 YYREEE (reference sequence). V gave up 0 bases and J gave up 1 base, with 10 bases separating them. The CDR3 DNA sequence: TGTGCCAGCAGCTTGGTAGGGAATGGTAACTATGGCTACACCTTC. Translating gives CASSLVGNGNYGYTF.

The chain uses TRBV7-8 and TRBJ1-2; 9 bases are a match to TRBD1. The V gene's germline CDR1 is SGHVS and CDR2 FQNEAQ. The junction had 10 bases not matched to a gene; V was cut back by 6 bases and J by 2 bases. The CDR3 consists of 16 residues. CDR3 amino acids: CASRLGTGSSNYGYTF. The CDR3 region has the DNA TGTGCCAGCAGACTAGGGACAGGGTCTTCCAACTATGGCTACACCTTC.

J is TRBJ1-1 and V is TRBV5-5, with D possibly matching TRBD1 (5 bases). Germline CDR1 is SGHKS and CDR2 is YYEKEE (reference sequence). With 3 bases removed from V and 4 bases from J, the gap between germline ends came to 22 bases. The CDR3 has 17 amino acids. This CDR3 is CASSSHPTASRVTEAFF. CDR3 DNA sequence: TGTGCCAGCAGCTCCCACCCGACAGCCTCGAGGGTCACTGAAGCTTTCTTT.

The chain couples TRBV5-4 to TRBJ1-6; D is ambiguous. Germline loops: CDR1 SGHNT, CDR2 YYREEE (reference sequence). The CDR3 has 13 amino acids. The V end lost 2 bases, the J end lost 14 bases, and 14 bases lay between the germline ends. The CDR3 is CASSLRTARSLHF. The CDR3 DNA follows: TGTGCCAGCAGCTTACGTACGGCTAGGTCCCTCCACTTT.

The chain has TRBV4-1 and TRBJ1-1; no definite D call. The germline CDR1 and CDR2 sequences are MGHRA and YSYEKL. V was shortened by 0 bases and J by 1 base, with 3 bases between the two germline ends. CDR3 length equals 13 residues. The DNA of the CDR3 is TGCGCCAGCAGCCAAGAAAAGAACACTGAAGCTTTCTTT. Its protein is CASSQEKNTEAFF.

This clone was seen only a few times. This CDR3 is CASSEALQGSGELFF. The CDR3 DNA reads as TGTGCCAGCAGTGAAGCGCTTCAGGGGAGCGGGGAGCTGTTTTTT. This chain links TRBV2 with TRBJ2-2; weak D call: TRBD1 (6 bases). CDR1 and CDR2 (germline): SNHLY, FYNNEI. This CDR3 is 15 amino acids long. V was cut by 0 bases and J by 7 bases, with 12 bases left in between.